A single sample gave rise to the 18 T cell receptor beta chains below, sequenced in a study of Graves' ophthalmopathy and Graves' hyperthyroidism. CDR3 regions of TCR beta were amplified from RNA transcripts. Amplification began with first-round RT-PCR using HTBI primers, then second-round multiplex PCR was performed. TCRdb reanalysed the multiplex PCR reads using MiXCR and keeps one entry per CDR3 protein. Of a few hundred thousand distinct CDR3 sequences in the sample, roughly 21% were seen once. Sequencing was done on a sample of peripheral blood. Every receptor here comes from a woman aged 45-65 years with Graves' ophthalmopathy.

The chain employs TRBV4-2 and TRBJ1-1; TRBD1 agrees at 8 bases. The CDR3 length is 16 residues. Germline V lookup: CDR1 LGHNA, CDR2 YNFKEQ. V gave up 3 bases and J gave up 1 base; unmatched junction bases: 7. This CDR3 reads CASSQEIGTGNTEAFF. The CDR3 DNA sequence: TGTGCCAGCAGCCAGGAAATTGGGACAGGGAACACTGAAGCTTTCTTT.

This clonotype was counted many times. The chain carries TRBV12-3 or TRBV12-4 and TRBJ2-5; TRBD1 matches at 7 bases. The CDR3 covers 13 residues. V shed 5 bases, J shed 1 base, and the junction held 1 base outside the gene matches. The CDR3 protein is CASSRDSQETQYF. The CDR3 DNA reads TGTGCCAGCAGTCGGGACAGCCAAGAGACCCAGTACTTC.

This clonotype occurred many times. The gene calls are TRBV7-2 and TRBJ2-5, with D maybe TRBD1 (6 bases). The CDR3 covers 14 residues. V was shortened by 1 base and J by 5 bases, with 11 bases between the two germline ends. The germline V gene has CDR1 SGHTA and CDR2 FQGNSA. CDR3 sequence reads: CASSLGQAWETQYF. CDR3 bases: TGTGCCAGCAGCTTAGGACAGGCCTGGGAGACCCAGTACTTC.

This clonotype was found many times. This chain links TRBV6-1 with TRBJ2-7; TRBD2 might be the D (6 bases). V was pared by 6 bases and J by 0 bases, with 15 bases between. The germline CDR1 and CDR2 sequences are MNHNS and SASEGT. The CDR3 contains 15 residues. Here the CDR3 DNA reads TGTGCCAGCAGGTCACGGCGGGGCACCTCCTACGAGCAGTACTTC. It encodes CASRSRRGTSYEQYF.

This clonotype was observed at least ten times. The CDR3 is CASSPGQGAGEAFF. For the CDR3, the DNA is TGTGCCAGCAGTCCCGGACAGGGGGCCGGCGAAGCTTTCTTT. The V call is TRBV12-3 or TRBV12-4, the J call TRBJ1-1; 11 bases map to TRBD1. CDR3 length equals 14 residues. Trimming removed 5 bases from V and 8 bases from J; junction bases left unmatched: 7.

The V call is TRBV7-3, the J call TRBJ1-2; 12 bases line up with TRBD1. Per germline, CDR1 SGHTA and CDR2 FQGTGA. This CDR3 contains 18 residues. V was pared by 5 bases and J by 5 bases, with 15 bases of the junction left unmatched. The CDR3 DNA reads as TGTGCCAGCAGCCCACAAAGTCCCGGGACAGGGGGCATTTATGGCTACACCTTC. Protein product: CASSPQSPGTGGIYGYTF.

This clonotype occurred a few times. The rearrangement uses TRBV6-2 or TRBV6-3 and TRBJ2-5, with D perhaps TRBD1 (5 bases). The CDR3 runs 12 residues. Germline values: CDR1 MNHEY, CDR2 SVGEGT. Trimming pared 0 bases from V and 9 bases from J, leaving 8 bases between. DNA of the CDR3: TGTGCCAGCAGTTACTCGAAGGGGTCCCAGTACTTC. Its protein is CASSYSKGSQYF.

This clonotype was detected many times. The chain uses TRBV3-1 and TRBJ2-7; possible D gene TRBD2, 5 bases. The CDR3 loop spans 15 amino acids. CDR1 LGHDT and CDR2 YNNKEL come from the germline V gene (reference sequence). V lost 1 base and J lost 3, with 13 bases in between. The DNA of the CDR3 is TGTGCCAGCAGCCAAGTTCTTGGGAGAAACTACGAGCAGTACTTC. This codes for CASSQVLGRNYEQYF.

This clonotype was seen repeatedly, ten times or more. The V and J genes are TRBV12-3 or TRBV12-4 and TRBJ1-6; no definite D call. This CDR3 region has 13 residues. Trimming took 9 bases from V and 9 from J, leaving 15 bases between them. The CDR3 DNA sequence: TGTGCCAGAACCAAGTTTGGTTCTTCACCCCTCCACTTT. Its translation is CARTKFGSSPLHF.

This clonotype occurred many times. The chain is built from TRBV6-1 and TRBJ1-5; D might be TRBD1 (6 bases). Per the germline V gene, CDR1 is MNHNS and CDR2 is SASEGT. V lost 5 bases and J lost 2, with 13 bases in between. CDR3 length equals 15 residues. CDR3 DNA: TGTGCCAGCAGTCAACAGGGCTACGGCAATCAGCCCCAGCATTTT. Protein product: CASSQQGYGNQPQHF.

This clonotype was seen at least ten times. The chain uses TRBV19 and TRBJ2-6; TRBD1 is a possible D gene (5 bases). Trimming removed 5 bases from V and 0 bases from J, with 8 bases in between. The CDR3 length is 15 residues. The V gene's germline CDR1 is LNHDA and CDR2 SQIVND (reference sequence). The CDR3 DNA sequence: TGTGCCAGTAGTGTTACAGGCTCTGGGGCCAACGTCCTGACTTTC. It specifies CASSVTGSGANVLTF.

This clonotype has more than one count but fewer than ten. The chain joins TRBV18 to TRBJ1-5; possible D gene TRBD1, 5 bases. V gave up 3 bases and J gave up 3 bases, with 6 bases separating them. The CDR3 totals 13 residues. Looked up from germline, CDR1 is KGHSH and CDR2 is LQKENI. Written as DNA, the CDR3 is TGTGCCAGCTCACCGACAGACAATCAGCCCCAGCATTTT. Translation gives CASSPTDNQPQHF.

This clonotype was seen at least ten times. The genes are TRBV11-2 and TRBJ1-1; unclear D gene. The CDR3 contains 12 residues. The germline CDR1 and CDR2 sequences are SGHAT and FQNNGV. Trimming removed 1 base from V and 6 bases from J, with 6 bases in between. Here the CDR3 DNA reads TGTGCCAGCAGCTTAGTCGGTGCTGAAGCTTTCTTT. The encoded protein is CASSLVGAEAFF.

V is TRBV6-1 and J is TRBJ2-7; D gene uncertain. In germline, CDR1 is MNHNS, CDR2 SASEGT. There are 12 residues in the CDR3. V was cut by 6 bases and J by 2 bases, with 8 bases left in between. The CDR3 nucleotides read TGTGCCAGCAGCGTGGGCCCCTACGAGCAGTACTTC. This translates into CASSVGPYEQYF.

There are many counts of this clonotype. The gene calls are TRBV6-1 and TRBJ2-7; 8 bases line up with TRBD1. The V segment lost 7 bases and the J segment 0 bases; nucleotides outside the gene matches: 8. The CDR3 runs to 15 residues. Germline CDR1 is MNHNS and CDR2 is SASEGT. The CDR3 DNA reads TGTGCCAGCACTGATCAGGGGGCCTTCTCCTACGAGCAGTACTTC. It yields the protein CASTDQGAFSYEQYF.

This clonotype was seen a handful of times. Written as DNA, the CDR3 is TGCGCCAGCAGCCAAGTCGGGACATGGGAGACCCAGTACTTC. This translates into CASSQVGTWETQYF. This chain joins TRBV4-1 and TRBJ2-5; possible D gene TRBD1, 6 bases. CDR1 is MGHRA, CDR2 YSYEKL, per germline. V shed 1 base and J shed 5 bases, with 11 bases lying between them. This CDR3 has 14 amino acids.

Turning to this clonotype: A much larger clone lies a single base off, so this may be a read error. V usage is TRBV20-1 and J usage is TRBJ2-5; the D gene is possibly TRBD2 (6 bases). Germline-derived CDR1 and CDR2 are DFQATT and SNEGSKA (reference sequence). CDR3 size: 15 residues. The V gene lost 4 bases and the J gene lost 7 bases, with 22 bases spanning the gap. In DNA, the CDR3 is TGCAGTGCTACAGTAGCGGAGGAGGGATGGGGGACCCAGTACTTC. It yields the protein CSATVAEEGWGTQYF.

V is TRBV7-9 and J is TRBJ2-7, with D possibly being TRBD1 (6 bases). Germline V gives CDR1 SEHNR, CDR2 FQNEAQ (reference sequence). The CDR3 extends over 15 amino acids. V shed 1 base and J shed 7 bases, with 17 bases lying between them. CDR3 sequence (DNA): TGTGCCAGCAGCTTAGATTTGACAGGCTATGCGGAGCAGTACTTC. Its protein product is CASSLDLTGYAEQYF.